This is a list of T cell receptor beta chains from one sample in a study of graft-versus-host responses after intestinal transplantation. Some clones are missing from TCRdb's copy, which holds only in-frame ones; the method was immunoSEQ multiplex PCR. Here the sample spans nearly 100,000 clones, about 93% being singletons. Sample: PBMCs, taken 450 to 480 days after intestinal transplant. The receptors stem from a human patient who received an intestinal transplant, so some T cells may come from the graft donor. CDR3s include the opening cysteine and the closing phenylalanine or tryptophan. Fields, in order: D gene, J gene, V gene, clone size, CDR3 DNA, CDR3 protein. D genes are given only for firm matches. Clone size is shown for a subset of rows, as once, few, many or a class of expanded clone.

>-|TRBJ2-7|TRBV20-1|-
TGCGCGGCTTTAAGCTCCTACGAGCAGTACTTC
CAALSSYEQYF
>-|TRBJ1-4|TRBV14|-
TGTGCCAGCAGCCCCTCGTCGGCTCCAACTAATGAAAAACTGTTTTTT
CASSPSSAPTNEKLFF
>TRBD1|TRBJ2-5|TRBV7-7|-
TGTGCTAGCAGCTCAAGCACAGGGGGCGGTGAGACCCAGTACTTC
CASSSSTGGGETQYF
>TRBD1|TRBJ1-2|TRBV7-3|-
TGTGCCAGCAGCTTCGGACAGGGAAAAGGTTACACCTTC
CASSFGQGKGYTF
>TRBD1|TRBJ2-7|TRBV9|few
TGTGCCAGCAGCTTGCGAGGGACAGACTACGAGCAGTACTTC
CASSLRGTDYEQYF
>TRBD1|TRBJ1-5|TRBV19|-
TGTGCCAGTAAAGGGGACAGGGGGGGCAATCAGCCCCAGCATTTT
CASKGDRGGNQPQHF
>TRBD1|TRBJ2-1|TRBV6-5|-
TGTGCCAGCAGGACCCCGGGACAGGGAAACAATGAGCAGTTCTTC
CASRTPGQGNNEQFF
>-|TRBJ1-5|TRBV19|-
TGTGCCACGAGTAGTAGGAATAGCAATCAGCCCCAGCATTTT
CATSSRNSNQPQHF
>-|TRBJ2-1|TRBV11-3|-
TGTGCCAGCAGCTTAGAATTCGGGCAGAACAATGAGCAGTTCTTC
CASSLEFGQNNEQFF
>-|TRBJ2-1|TRBV9|-
TGTGCCAGCAGCGAGTCCGGACAGCCAGGTGAGCAGTTCTTC
CASSESGQPGEQFF
>-|TRBJ2-1|TRBV9|-
TGTGCCAGCAGCGTATCTGGGACGGTAAGCAATGAGCAGTTCTTC
CASSVSGTVSNEQFF
>-|TRBJ1-2|TRBV6-6|-
TGTGCCACCCTGGGGGCCGAACTCGGGAACTATGGCTACACCTTC
CATLGAELGNYGYTF
>-|TRBJ1-3|TRBV7-9|-
TGTGCCAGCAGCTTAGCAGGGGGAAACACCATATATTTT
CASSLAGGNTIYF
>-|TRBJ1-5|TRBV7-6|-
TGTGCCAGCAGCACAGGGCGTAGCAATCAGCCCCAGCATTTT
CASSTGRSNQPQHF
>-|TRBJ1-2|TRBV10-3|-
TGTGCCATCAGTGATGGGCAGGGAAATGAGGATGGCTACACCTTC
CAISDGQGNEDGYTF
>-|TRBJ1-2|TRBV6-5|-
TGTGCCAGCAGTTGGGGGGGTCCCGGCTATGGCTACACCTTC
CASSWGGPGYGYTF
>-|TRBJ2-2|TRBV10-3|-
TGTGCCATCACCCGGGGGAATGCCGGGGAGCTGTTTTTT
CAITRGNAGELFF
>-|TRBJ2-1|TRBV11-2|once
TGTGCCAGCAGCTTAGTACACCGGGATCGGGGTGAGCAGTTCTTC
CASSLVHRDRGEQFF
>-|TRBJ2-1|TRBV21-1|-
TGTGCCAGCAGCAAAGAGGGGAAATCGACGGGTGAGCAGTTCTTC
CASSKEGKSTGEQFF
>TRBD2|TRBJ2-1|TRBV5-4|-
TGTGCCAGCAGCTTGGCCGCGGGGGACAATGAGCAGTTCTTC
CASSLAAGDNEQFF
>TRBD2|TRBJ2-3|TRBV5-1|-
TGCGCCAGCAGCTTGGGGGTAGCGGGATCAGATACGCAGTATTTT
CASSLGVAGSDTQYF
>-|TRBJ2-5|TRBV5-4|-
TGTGCCAGCAGCTTTCGATCAAATCAAGAGACCCAGTACTTC
CASSFRSNQETQYF
>-|TRBJ1-3|TRBV7-6|-
TGTGCCAGCAGCTTAGGGTCCAGGGCAATGAGCTCTGGAAACACCATATATTTT
CASSLGSRAMSSGNTIYF
>-|TRBJ2-3|TRBV29-1|-
TGCAGCGTTGAAGATCTAGGCAGGATGGGGGATACGCAGTATTTT
CSVEDLGRMGDTQYF
>TRBD2|TRBJ2-3|TRBV29-1|-
TGCAGCGTTGGGACGGGGAGGGCAGATACGCAGTATTTT
CSVGTGRADTQYF
>TRBD1|TRBJ2-1|TRBV11-3|once
TGTGCCAGCAGCACTAGGACAGGGTGGAATGAGCAGTTCTTC
CASSTRTGWNEQFF
>TRBD2|TRBJ2-3|TRBV2|-
TGTGCCAATGCGGGGGGCTTCACAGATACGCAGTATTTT
CANAGGFTDTQYF
>TRBD1|TRBJ2-4|TRBV7-7|once
TGTGCTAGCAGCTTAAGGGGACAGGTCCTACCCCTAGCCAAAAACATTCAGTACTTC
CASSLRGQVLPLAKNIQYF
>-|TRBJ2-5|TRBV7-6|-
TGTGCCAGCAGCATCAGGGAAGAGACCCAGTACTTC
CASSIREETQYF
>TRBD1|TRBJ1-1|TRBV6-5|-
TGTGCCGGCAGCCGGGACAGGATGAACACTGAAGCTTTCTTT
CAGSRDRMNTEAFF
>-|TRBJ1-5|TRBV19|-
TGTGCCAGTAGTACGGCGGGGGTGACGGGCAATCAGCCCCAGCATTTT
CASSTAGVTGNQPQHF
>TRBD2|TRBJ2-1|TRBV13|-
TGTGCCAGCAGCTTAAGGGCGGGGGGCCCGATAAATGAGCAGTTCTTC
CASSLRAGGPINEQFF
>-|TRBJ1-1|TRBV18|-
TGTGCCAGCATGGCAGGGATGAACACTGAAGCTTTCTTT
CASMAGMNTEAFF
>TRBD2|TRBJ2-1|TRBV13|once
TGTGCCAGCAGCCCCCCGGGGGGGAGCTCCTACAATGAGCAGTTCTTC
CASSPPGGSSYNEQFF
>-|TRBJ1-4|TRBV19|few
TGTGCCAGTAGCCTGAGACGGGAAAAACTGTTTTTT
CASSLRREKLFF
>TRBD1|TRBJ2-7|TRBV11-1|-
TGTGCCAGCAGCTTAGGTGTGGAGACAGGGATGGACGAGCAGTACTTC
CASSLGVETGMDEQYF
>TRBD1|TRBJ1-5|TRBV6-6|few
TGTGCCAGCCGGACAGGGGAAGGTCAGCCCCAGCATTTT
CASRTGEGQPQHF
>TRBD2|TRBJ2-5|TRBV5-1|-
TGCGCCAGCAGCACCTCCCCTGCGGGGGGGGAAGAGACCCAGTACTTC
CASSTSPAGGEETQYF
>TRBD1|TRBJ1-3|TRBV6-1|-
TGTGCCAGCAGTGACCCCTGGAAACAGGGGCACTCTGGAAACACCATATATTTT
CASSDPWKQGHSGNTIYF
>-|TRBJ1-1|TRBV5-8|-
TGTGCCAGTACGCGGAACAGGGAGGGGGACACTGAAGCTTTCTTT
CASTRNREGDTEAFF
>-|TRBJ2-7|TRBV13|few
TGTGCCAGCAGCCATGAGGGGGTAGAGCAGTACTTC
CASSHEGVEQYF
>-|TRBJ1-5|TRBV19|few
TGTGCCAGCGCTGCAGGGACTTATAGCAATCAGCCCCAGCATTTT
CASAAGTYSNQPQHF
>-|TRBJ2-1|TRBV11-2|-
TGTGCCAGCAGCGCCCGGGACACTACCGACAATGAGCAGTTCTTC
CASSARDTTDNEQFF
>-|TRBJ1-6|TRBV6-5|-
TGTGCCAGCAGTTACGCCCCCAGGGTTATTAATTCACCCCTCCACTTT
CASSYAPRVINSPLHF
>TRBD1|TRBJ2-2|TRBV5-1|-
TGCGCCAGCACCCTGGTAACCAGGGGGCAAGTAACCGGGGAGCTGTTTTTT
CASTLVTRGQVTGELFF
>-|TRBJ1-3|TRBV2|-
TGTGCCAGCAGTGAGGCTGGAAACACCATATATTTT
CASSEAGNTIYF
>-|TRBJ1-2|TRBV10-1|-
TGCGCCAGCAGTGAGCGGACGGACTATGGCTACACCTTC
CASSERTDYGYTF
>-|TRBJ1-2|TRBV12-2|-
TGTGCAAGTCGCTTATCGTGCGGCGGTGGCTACACCTTC
CASRLSCGGGYTF
>-|TRBJ2-3|TRBV10-1|-
TGCGCCAGCAGTTTTCAGGGGTCAGATACGCAGTATTTT
CASSFQGSDTQYF